This T cell receptor (beta chain) originates from a study of cytomegalovirus exposure and HLA in healthy donors. The CDR3 is 18 residues long. The junction had 15 bases not matched to a gene; V was cut back by 3 bases and J by 3 bases. In germline, CDR1 is MDHEN, CDR2 SYDVKM. The PCR was carried out with 60 Vbeta primers and 13 Jbeta primers. This table comes from immunoSEQ multiplex PCR, and its TCRdb copy is limited to in-frame clones, with some not included. The table has 170,000 or so clones, more than 65% seen once. This sequence was found in a woman aged 50 to 60 in good health and CMV-seronegative. This chain links TRBV28 with TRBJ2-3; 7 nucleotides align to TRBD1. Sequenced: PBMCs. The CDR3 sequence is CASSFRDRLFGVTDTQYF. The CDR3 DNA sequence: TGTGCCAGCAGTTTCCGGGACAGACTTTTCGGCGTGACAGATACGCAGTATTTT.